This TCR beta chain was recorded in a study of beta chain features in type 1 diabetes. As for the study in general: Cell yields, gender and age were similar in healthy donors and patients. Study-level points and caveats: TCRB CDR3 length was moderately but significantly reduced in all four CD4+ subsets of Type 1 diabetes patients.

Remarks on this clone: The antigen remains undetermined.

It was one heparinised blood draw, averaging around 110 mL, that each donor gave. Using CD45RO/CCR7/CD25/CD127/CD95/CD27, CD4+ naive, central memory, regulatory and stem cell-like memory cells were sorted. Populations isolated by sorting all had purity greater than 95%. V shed 6 bases, J shed 4 bases, and the junction held 11 bases outside the gene matches. This CDR3 has 15 residues. Germline V gene data show CDR1 as SNHLY and CDR2 as FYNNEI. The sequenced template was cDNA made from the entire isolated RNA. Repertoires were generated with immunoSEQ multiplex PCR, while TCRdb's copy carries only in-frame clones and drops some. The table includes around 14,000 clones, 65% detected once.

This chain uses TRBV2 with TRBJ1-2, with 7 bases matching TRBD1. The material sequenced was stem cell memory CD4+ T cells from blood. The sequence derives from a woman under 30 with type 1 diabetes. The CDR3 reads CASRPDRVGRYGYTF. CDR3 coding DNA: TGTGCCAGCAGGCCCGACAGGGTCGGACGCTATGGCTACACCTTC.